This TCR beta chain was recovered during a study of T-cell reconstitution after alpha-beta-depleted transplantation in children. Findings of the study overall: Newly made T cells mostly supplied T-cell counts and diversity one year after transplant. It was surviving recipient T cells and thymic progenitors that gave some patients high TCRbeta diversity at day 60. By about two months after transplant, alpha-beta T cells reportedly arose from several hundred graft clones that had expanded.

For TCRbeta, the library was prepared with unique molecular identifiers. TCRdb called the PCR reads again in MiXCR, with one record for every CDR3 protein. The sample has approximately 300,000 distinct CDR3 sequences, 6% to 10% seen once. This clonotype has just a few counts. No antigen is known for it. Germline V gene lookup returns CDR1 KGHSH and CDR2 LQKENI. Trimming shortened V by 0 bases and J by 6 bases, and 17 bases separated the two germline ends. The CDR3 extends over 16 amino acids. This TCR was recovered from a female patient between 2 and 10 years old who had a stem cell transplant for Fanconi anemia, so the T cells may come from the graft donor. The chain recombines TRBV18 with TRBJ1-1; D is perhaps TRBD1 (5 bases). The sequences come from peripheral blood, collected 360 days after TCRalphabeta/CD19-depleted stem cell transplant. The DNA of the CDR3 is TGTGCCAGCTCACCACCCCCTGCGGGGGGGATCTCTGAAGCTTTCTTT. As protein: CASSPPPAGGISEAFF.